This TCR beta chain originates from a study of CD8+ T cells in alopecia areata. General study findings and limits: In patients, TCRs were shared less clearly than in mice, and HLA may possibly be involved. In scalp and blood during tofacitinib, many expanded lesional clones persisted.

Regarding this clone: What it recognizes is unknown.

Noted treatment: oral pan-JAK inhibitor, 5-10 mg twice daily. Reverse transcription of extracted RNA yielded cDNA, which provided the sequencing template. Libraries were prepared by immunoSEQ multiplex PCR; TCRdb keeps only in-frame clonotypes and omits some of them. The sample shows under 350,000 clones, roughly 64% of them seen only once. The junction had 5 bases not matched to a gene; V was cut back by 6 bases and J by 0 bases. The CDR3 runs to 14 residues. Germline V gives CDR1 GTSNPN, CDR2 SVGIG (reference sequence). The chain recombines TRBV30 with TRBJ2-4; 7 bases are a match to TRBD1. This clonotype was obtained from a human donor with alopecia areata. Sample: CD4+ T cells sorted from blood, taken at week 24, from a patient treated with tofacitinib. This chain's CDR3 is CACQTGLAKNIQYF. The CDR3 DNA follows: TGTGCCTGTCAGACAGGGCTAGCCAAAAACATTCAGTACTTC.